The rows below give T cell receptor beta chains drawn from one sample of a study of blood T cell repertoires in COVID-19. Measured with immunoSEQ multiplex PCR; TCRdb has only the in-frame clones, and not every one. The top ten clones hold more than 15% of a sample with about 77,000 clones, around 77% of them seen once. The sequencing input was peripheral blood. These TCRs come from a man aged 70-80 years with active or convalescent COVID-19. Both conserved end residues are part of each CDR3. D genes are given only for firm matches. Clone size is not always given. Where it is, it says once, few, many or a class for expanded clones.

>15|TRBJ1-6|TRBV2|NA|NA
CASSRGGAYNSPLHF
TGTGCCAGCAGTAGGGGGGGCGCCTATAATTCACCCCTCCACTTT
>16|TRBJ2-6|TRBV5-1|many|NA
CASSLGAGSGANVLTF
TGCGCCAGCAGCTTGGGGGCAGGCTCTGGGGCCAACGTCCTGACTTTC
>14|TRBJ2-5|TRBV19|NA|TRBD1
CASSSRDRLKTQYF
TGTGCCAGTAGTTCTCGGGACAGATTAAAGACCCAGTACTTC
>11|TRBJ2-7|TRBV6-6|NA|NA
CASSRDSRQYF
TGTGCCAGCAGTCGAGACAGCCGGCAGTACTTC
>15|TRBJ2-5|TRBV15|NA|TRBD2
CATSRDSGGAETQYF
TGTGCCACCAGCAGAGATAGCGGGGGGGCAGAGACCCAGTACTTC
>12|TRBJ2-7|TRBV5-1|few|NA
CASSLPSYEQYF
TGCGCCAGCAGCTTGCCTTCCTACGAGCAGTACTTC
>15|TRBJ1-6|TRBV19|NA|TRBD1
CASTGGDSGNSPLHF
TGTGCCAGCACTGGAGGGGACAGTGGGAATTCACCCCTCCACTTT
>12|TRBJ2-1|TRBV30|NA|NA
CAWSVEGGQGFF
TGTGCCTGGAGTGTTGAGGGGGGGCAAGGGTTCTTC
>14|TRBJ1-2|TRBV23-1|NA|NA
CASSQSQRNYGYTF
TGCGCCAGCAGTCAATCTCAGAGGAACTATGGCTACACCTTC
>18|TRBJ2-5|TRBV3-1/TRBV3-2|NA|TRBD2
CASSQGQLAGGYQETQYF
TGTGCCAGCAGCCAAGGTCAGCTAGCGGGGGGATATCAAGAGACCCAGTACTTC
>11|TRBJ1-5|TRBV12-2|NA|NA
CASRRGQPQHF
TGTGCAAGTCGCCGGGGACAGCCCCAGCATTTT
>16|TRBJ2-2|TRBV7-9|NA|NA
CASSRAGGPNTGELFF
TGTGCCAGCAGCCGCGCCGGGGGGCCTAACACCGGGGAGCTGTTTTTT
>13|TRBJ2-5|TRBV29-1|NA|TRBD2
CSVAGGSQETQYF
TGCAGCGTAGCGGGGGGGTCCCAAGAGACCCAGTACTTC
>13|TRBJ1-6|TRBV12-3/TRBV12-4|NA|TRBD1
CASSDRGSSPLHF
TGTGCCAGCAGCGACAGGGGCTCCTCACCCCTCCACTTT
>14|TRBJ2-1|TRBV6-5|NA|NA
CASKRTFSYNEQFF
TGTGCCAGTAAGAGAACCTTCTCCTACAATGAGCAGTTCTTC
>12|TRBJ2-7|TRBV29-1|NA|NA
CSVGGQVYEQYF
TGCAGCGTTGGGGGGCAGGTGTACGAGCAGTACTTC
>13|TRBJ1-4|TRBV28|once|NA
CASSPTGNEKLFF
TGTGCCAGCAGCCCGACGGGGAATGAAAAACTGTTTTTT
>14|TRBJ1-3|TRBV7-8|NA|TRBD1
CASSPGTGVNTIYF
TGTGCCAGCAGCCCCGGGACAGGGGTAAACACCATATATTTT
>15|TRBJ2-3|TRBV10-3|NA|NA
CAISDMREASDTQYF
TGTGCCATCAGTGACATGCGGGAAGCATCAGATACGCAGTATTTT
>12|TRBJ1-2|TRBV28|NA|TRBD1
CASNRQGSGYTF
TGTGCCAGCAACAGACAGGGCAGCGGCTACACCTTC
>15|TRBJ2-5|TRBV19|NA|NA
CASSTSPAARETQYF
TGTGCCAGTAGTACCTCTCCGGCGGCGCGAGAGACCCAGTACTTC
>15|TRBJ1-2|TRBV19|NA|TRBD1
CASSIPGQKYYGYTF
TGTGCCAGTAGTATTCCGGGACAGAAATACTATGGCTACACCTTC
>15|TRBJ2-4|TRBV4-1|few|TRBD2
CASSREGETGNIQYF
TGCGCCAGCAGTCGGGAGGGAGAGACGGGGAACATTCAGTACTTC
>16|TRBJ2-1|TRBV9|NA|NA
CASSASPRDIYNEQFF
TGTGCCAGCAGCGCCAGTCCCCGGGACATCTACAATGAGCAGTTCTTC
>14|TRBJ1-6|TRBV2|NA|TRBD1
CASTPGQGNSPLHF
TGTGCCAGCACCCCGGGACAGGGAAATTCACCCCTCCACTTT
>13|TRBJ1-1|TRBV11-2|NA|NA
CASSSNWRTEAFF
TGTGCCAGCAGTTCAAACTGGAGGACTGAAGCTTTCTTT
>14|TRBJ1-3|TRBV5-4|once|TRBD1
CASSRQGGENTIYF
TGTGCCAGCAGCCGACAGGGGGGGGAAAACACCATATATTTT
>14|TRBJ2-4|TRBV5-1|NA|TRBD1
CASSLGQGASIQYF
TGCGCCAGCAGCTTGGGACAGGGGGCTAGCATTCAGTACTTC
>14|TRBJ2-1|TRBV20-1|NA|NA
CSASFETGENEQFF
TGCAGTGCTAGTTTCGAGACAGGAGAGAATGAGCAGTTCTTC
>13|TRBJ2-3|TRBV30|NA|NA
CAWSSGPRDTQYF
TGTGCCTGGAGTAGTGGCCCCAGGGATACGCAGTATTTT
>14|TRBJ1-4|TRBV6-5|NA|TRBD1
CASRQGEANEKLFF
TGTGCCAGCAGACAGGGGGAAGCTAATGAAAAACTGTTTTTT
>12|TRBJ1-2|TRBV13|NA|NA
CASSSSLYGYTF
TGTGCCAGCAGCTCGAGCCTCTATGGCTACACCTTC
>14|TRBJ2-5|TRBV18|once|NA
CASSPNRQGETQYF
TGTGCCAGCTCACCGAACCGGCAGGGGGAGACCCAGTACTTC
>16|TRBJ2-5|TRBV5-1|NA|NA
CASSPGALPIQETQYF
TGCGCCAGCAGCCCAGGGGCCCTCCCTATCCAAGAGACCCAGTACTTC
>14|TRBJ2-3|TRBV5-1|NA|NA
CASSPSYQTDTQYF
TGCGCCAGCAGCCCTTCGTACCAGACAGATACGCAGTATTTT
>13|TRBJ1-2|TRBV6-5|once|TRBD1
CASWNQGVYGYTF
TGTGCCAGCTGGAACCAGGGGGTTTATGGCTACACCTTC
>11|TRBJ1-4|TRBV6-6|NA|NA
CASKRDEKLFF
TGTGCCAGCAAGCGGGATGAAAAACTGTTTTTT
>12|TRBJ1-1|TRBV29-1|NA|NA
CSFLTGNTEAFF
TGCAGCTTTCTAACAGGGAACACTGAAGCTTTCTTT
>13|TRBJ1-5|TRBV19|NA|NA
CASSIGVGQPQHF
TGTGCCAGTAGTATCGGGGTTGGACAGCCCCAGCATTTT